The 24 T cell receptor beta chains below were found in one sample sequenced in a study of blood T cell repertoires in COVID-19. Only in-frame clones appear in the TCRdb table, and some are missing; sequencing was by immunoSEQ multiplex PCR. The table shows 300,000 to 350,000 clones, with about nine tenths occurring only once. The sample was peripheral blood. Receptors originate from a woman in her twenties or thirties with COVID-19, enrolled during active disease.

V usage is TRBV7-9 and J usage is TRBJ1-2, with a tentative D call TRBD1 (5 bases). Per germline, CDR1 SEHNR and CDR2 FQNEAQ (reference sequence). Trimming took 1 base from V and 8 from J, leaving 8 bases between them. There are 12 residues in the CDR3. Written as DNA, the CDR3 is TGTGCCAGCAGCTTAGTAGACAGCGGCTACACCTTC. Translated: CASSLVDSGYTF.

This clone showed up just a few times. The rearrangement links TRBV12-3 or TRBV12-4 to TRBJ2-1, with 8 nucleotides matching TRBD1. The CDR3 spans 13 residues. V gave up 6 bases and J gave up 5 bases; unmatched junction bases: 3. The DNA for the CDR3 is TGTGCCAGCAGATGGGGACAGGACAATGAGCAGTTCTTC. Translation gives CASRWGQDNEQFF.

Of note for this clone: The same CDR3 can be traced to other DNA sequences in this sample. The chain employs TRBV5-1 and TRBJ1-6; D is perhaps TRBD1 (5 bases). The CDR3 length is 15 residues. CDR1 and CDR2 from the germline V gene are SGHRS and YFSETQ. Trimming cost V 4 bases and J 5 bases, with 13 bases left between them. The DNA of the CDR3 is TGCGCCAGCAGCGGCGGGACTGCCGATAATTCACCCCTCCACTTT. It codes for CASSGGTADNSPLHF. The full variable domain, completed using reference TRBV5-1 and TRBJ1-6, is KAGVTQTPRYLIKTRGQQVTLSCSPISGHRSVSWYQQTPGQGLQFLFEYFSETQRNKGNFPGRFSGRQFSNSRSEMNVSTLELGDSALYLCASSGGTADNSPLHFGNGTRLTVT.

This clone was seen at least ten times. The V and J genes are TRBV3-1 (or the pseudogene TRBV3-2) and TRBJ1-2; 7 positions agree with TRBD1. The V segment lost 1 base and the J segment 8 bases; nucleotides outside the gene matches: 4. This CDR3 spans 13 amino acids. The V gene's germline CDR1 is LGHDT and CDR2 YNNKEL (reference sequence). This CDR3 is CASSQGQGTGYTF. The CDR3 DNA reads as TGTGCCAGCAGCCAAGGACAGGGTACCGGCTACACCTTC.

The chain employs TRBV24-1 and TRBJ1-1, with D unresolved. From germline, CDR1 is KGHDR and CDR2 SFDVKD. CDR3 length: 14 amino acids. Trimming pared 3 bases from V and 0 bases from J, leaving 7 bases between. The CDR3: CATSDDGVNTEAFF. CDR3 nucleotides: TGTGCCACCAGTGATGACGGGGTGAACACTGAAGCTTTCTTT.

The chain has TRBV7-2 and TRBJ2-3; 8 nucleotides match TRBD2. Germline CDR1 reads SGHTA; CDR2 reads FQGNSA. The trim removed 2 bases at V and 2 bases at J, leaving 6 bases unmatched. The CDR3 consists of 16 residues. CDR3 nucleotides: TGTGCCAGCAGCTTAAAAGCGGGAGCCTCCACAGATACGCAGTATTTT. This encodes CASSLKAGASTDTQYF.

V gene TRBV27 combines with J gene TRBJ2-7; TRBD2 matches 13 bases. With V trimmed by 5 bases and J by 6 bases, 4 bases remained unmatched. Germline V gene data show CDR1 as MNHEY and CDR2 as SMNVEV (reference sequence). There are 14 residues in the CDR3. CDR3 in amino acids: CASSPRTSGSEQYF. The CDR3, as DNA: TGTGCCAGCAGTCCTCGGACTAGCGGGAGCGAGCAGTACTTC.

The chain has TRBV7-2 and TRBJ1-6; D is ambiguous. This CDR3 comprises 15 residues. Germline values: CDR1 SGHTA, CDR2 FQGNSA. The V and J ends lost 5 bases and 0 bases respectively, with 8 bases between them. In DNA form, the CDR3 reads TGTGCCAGCAGCCGCGATAGCTCCTATAATTCACCCCTCCACTTT. It is translated as CASSRDSSYNSPLHF.

This chain uses TRBV5-4 with TRBJ1-6; 12 nucleotides match TRBD1. CDR3 length equals 16 residues. Per the germline V gene, CDR1 is SGHNT and CDR2 is YYREEE (reference sequence). V shed 4 bases and J 6 bases; nucleotides not matched to a gene: 5. The CDR3 reads CASSPGQGARNSPLHF. The CDR3 nucleotides read TGTGCCAGCAGCCCGGGACAGGGGGCGCGTAATTCACCCCTCCACTTT.

Regarding this clone: Germline and junction disagree at one end, which may indicate a read error. The V call is TRBV3-1 (or the pseudogene TRBV3-2), the J call TRBJ2-7; 11 bases agree with TRBD2. CDR1 and CDR2 from the germline V gene are LGHDT and YNNKEL (reference sequence). The CDR3 runs 15 residues. CDR3 in DNA: TGTGCCAGCAGCCACGGTCTAGCGGGAGGAAACGAGCAATACTTC. Protein: CASSHGLAGGNEQYF.

About this clone: This specimen includes other DNA sequences encoding the same CDR3. J is TRBJ1-2 and V is TRBV6-1; TRBD1 agrees at 7 bases. Germline V CDR1 and CDR2: MNHNS, SASEGT. After removal of 3 bases from V and 8 bases from J, the junction contained 6 bases not matched to a gene. This CDR3 region has 13 residues. The CDR3 loop reads CASSETGRGGYTF. Written as DNA, the CDR3 is TGTGCCAGCAGTGAGACAGGGCGCGGGGGCTACACCTTC.

The gene calls are TRBV23-1 and TRBJ2-5; TRBD2 aligns across 8 bases. TRBV23-1 is an ORF for which the function is uncertain. J lost 5 bases, V lost 5 bases, and 4 bases had no gene match. This CDR3 has 13 residues. CDR3 sequence: CASSWGLVETQYF. In DNA, the CDR3 is TGCGCCAGCAGTTGGGGACTAGTGGAGACCCAGTACTTC.

V gene TRBV7-8 combines with J gene TRBJ1-1; the match to TRBD1 covers 11 bases. J was trimmed by 4 bases and V by 5 bases; bases with no gene match: 9. The CDR3 contains 16 residues. Germline assignment: CDR1 SGHVS and CDR2 FQNEAQ. The CDR3 DNA reads TGTGCCAGCAGCAGGACAGGGGGCGGGTTGATCACTGAAGCTTTCTTT. Its translation: CASSRTGGGLITEAFF.

This clone was observed a few times. The rearrangement uses TRBV3-1 (or the pseudogene TRBV3-2) and TRBJ2-7; TRBD2 matches 12 bases. The CDR3 runs 16 residues. With 5 bases clipped from V and 3 bases from J, the junction kept 8 bases outside the gene matches. Germline-derived CDR1 and CDR2 are LGHDT and YNNKEL (reference sequence). CDR3 amino acids: CASSTRTSGAIYEQYF. The CDR3 region has the DNA TGTGCCAGCAGCACGCGGACTAGCGGGGCCATCTACGAGCAGTACTTC.

This clone was seen a few times. The rearrangement joins TRBV5-1 to TRBJ2-1; 11 nucleotides agree with TRBD2. CDR1 is SGHRS and CDR2 is YFSETQ in the germline V gene. Trimming at V came to 0 bases and at J to 0 bases, leaving 2 bases not matched to a gene. The CDR3 runs 17 residues. CDR3 sequence (DNA): TGCGCCAGCAGCTTGGGACTAGCGGGAAGCTCCTACAATGAGCAGTTCTTC. Translation: CASSLGLAGSSYNEQFF.

The chain is built from TRBV27 and TRBJ1-1; 7 bases line up with TRBD1. From germline, CDR1 is MNHEY and CDR2 SMNVEV (reference sequence). This CDR3 has 14 amino acids. Trimming cost V 6 bases and J 1 base; bases outside gene matches: 5. This CDR3 is CASRVTGANTEAFF. The DNA for the CDR3 is TGTGCCAGCAGGGTAACAGGGGCGAACACTGAAGCTTTCTTT.

The V call is TRBV27, the J call TRBJ1-2; D not resolved. Trimming cost V 8 bases and J 8 bases, with 6 bases left between them. The CDR3 loop spans 9 amino acids. CDR1 and CDR2 from the germline V gene are MNHEY and SMNVEV (reference sequence). The CDR3 sequence is CASLWGYTF. Here the CDR3 DNA reads TGTGCCAGCCTATGGGGCTACACCTTC.

The chain combines TRBV6-4 with TRBJ2-3, with D possibly being TRBD1 (5 bases). Between the trimmed V and J ends, which lost 0 bases and 2 bases, there was a span of 9 bases. The CDR3 is made up of 15 amino acids. Germline values: CDR1 MRHNA, CDR2 SNTAGT. CDR3 protein: CASSDSGQVTDTQYF. CDR3 nucleotide sequence: TGTGCCAGCAGTGACTCGGGGCAGGTCACAGATACGCAGTATTTT.

This clone has just one count. This chain links TRBV5-4 with TRBJ1-1; 7 bases match TRBD1. Germline CDR1 and CDR2: SGHNT and YYREEE (reference sequence). This CDR3 has 13 amino acids. Trimming at V came to 5 bases and at J to 2 bases, leaving 3 bases not matched to a gene. The CDR3 DNA is TGTGCCAGCAGATGGGACAGCAACACTGAAGCTTTCTTT. Amino acids: CASRWDSNTEAFF.

The V gene is TRBV6-5, the J gene TRBJ2-5; the match to TRBD2 covers 9 bases. Germline V gene data show CDR1 as MNHEY and CDR2 as SVGAGI. V shed 7 bases and J 3 bases; nucleotides not matched to a gene: 6. The CDR3 consists of 14 residues. CDR3 in amino acids: CASNRGGREETQYF. The CDR3 coding sequence is TGTGCCAGCAATCGGGGCGGGAGGGAAGAGACCCAGTACTTC.

The chain is built from TRBV10-3 and TRBJ1-2; no reliable D call. In germline, CDR1 is ENHRY, CDR2 SYGVKD. Deletions cut 6 bases from V and 8 bases from J, with 13 bases between. The CDR3 totals 12 residues. CDR3 DNA: TGTGCCATCAGGCGAAGCGACGGGGGCTACACCTTC. This gives the protein CAIRRSDGGYTF.

The chain links TRBV6-5 to TRBJ1-1, with D perhaps matching TRBD1 (5 bases). This CDR3 spans 14 amino acids. V shed 7 bases and J shed 4 bases, with 16 bases lying between them. Germline CDR1 and CDR2: MNHEY and SVGAGI. The CDR3 DNA reads as TGTGCCAGCAAAGCCACCGACAGTTCCACTGAAGCTTTCTTT. This codes for CASKATDSSTEAFF.

This rearrangement joins TRBV5-1 to TRBJ2-2; D is undetermined. Germline V gene data show CDR1 as SGHRS and CDR2 as YFSETQ. This CDR3 has 13 residues. Trimming stripped 0 bases from V and 4 bases from J, with 4 bases between. The CDR3 DNA sequence: TGCGCCAGCAGCTTGGACGGCACCGGGGAGCTGTTTTTT. It codes for CASSLDGTGELFF.

A single count supports this clone. V gene TRBV20-1 combines with J gene TRBJ2-5, with unresolved D. Trimming shortened V by 4 bases and J by 2 bases, and 5 bases separated the two germline ends. Germline CDR1 is DFQATT and CDR2 is SNEGSKA (reference sequence). CDR3 length: 11 amino acids. CDR3 residues: CSANIQETQYF. CDR3 nucleotides: TGCAGTGCTAATATACAAGAGACCCAGTACTTC.